The 30 T cell receptor beta chains reported below all come from one sample, sequenced in a study of blood T cell repertoires in COVID-19. Data came from immunoSEQ multiplex PCR; TCRdb stores just in-frame clones and leaves some out. The top ten clones hold roughly 18% of a sample with some 130,000 clones, more than 85% of them seen once. The sample consisted of peripheral blood. Receptors were obtained from a man aged 50-59 years with active or convalescent COVID-19.

The chain couples TRBV6-5 to TRBJ1-4; maybe TRBD1 (6 bases). The CDR3 covers 12 residues. The V gene lost 6 bases and the J gene lost 5 bases, with 7 bases spanning the gap. Germline V gene data show CDR1 as MNHEY and CDR2 as SVGAGI. The CDR3 DNA reads as TGTGCCAGCAGCGGACAGAATGAAAAACTGTTTTTT. It specifies CASSGQNEKLFF.

The chain uses TRBV28 and TRBJ2-5, with TRBD1 as a possible D gene (6 bases). Germline CDR1 MDHEN, CDR2 SYDVKM. V shed 3 bases and J shed 0 bases, with 11 bases lying between them. The CDR3 is made up of 15 amino acids. The CDR3 protein is CASSFGQYDQETQYF. The CDR3 coding sequence is TGTGCCAGCAGTTTTGGACAGTATGACCAAGAGACCCAGTACTTC.

The J gene is TRBJ2-5, the V gene TRBV21-1; the D call of TRBD1 is as the table states it, not checked on the DNA. TRBV21-1 is reported as a pseudogene. The CDR3 totals 14 residues. In DNA, the CDR3 is TGTGCCAGCAGCCCCCGACAGGGCCCAGAGACCCAGTACTTC. It codes for CASSPRQGPETQYF.

The chain links TRBV11-2 to TRBJ2-5; 9 bases are a match to TRBD2. Germline V CDR1 and CDR2: SGHAT, FQNNGV. The J segment lost 2 bases and the V segment lost 2 bases, leaving 12 bases of the junction unmatched. This CDR3 contains 18 residues. CDR3 amino acids: CASSLPRGSGRLQETQYF. For the CDR3, the DNA is TGTGCCAGCAGCTTACCCCGGGGTAGCGGGAGACTACAAGAGACCCAGTACTTC.

This sequence joins TRBV21-1 and TRBJ2-3; the table's D call TRBD1 went unverified against the DNA. TRBV21-1 has pseudogene status. This CDR3 has 18 residues. Here the CDR3 reads CASSKADTGGPSTDTQYF. Here the CDR3 DNA reads TGTGCCAGCAGCAAAGCGGATACAGGGGGACCTAGCACAGATACGCAGTATTTT.

V usage is TRBV11-2 and J usage is TRBJ2-3; TRBD2 agrees at 8 bases. Trimming at V came to 3 bases and at J to 3 bases, leaving 5 bases not matched to a gene. The CDR3 spans 15 residues. Germline V lookup: CDR1 SGHAT, CDR2 FQNNGV. CDR3 region: CASSFSGVETDTQYF. CDR3 coding DNA: TGTGCCAGCAGCTTTAGCGGGGTAGAAACAGATACGCAGTATTTT.

The V call is TRBV19, the J call TRBJ1-1, with 11 bases aligning to TRBD1. Germline V gene lookup returns CDR1 LNHDA and CDR2 SQIVND (reference sequence). The CDR3 is 15 amino acids. The trim removed 5 bases at V and 4 bases at J, leaving 6 bases unmatched. CDR3 coding DNA: TGTGCCAGTAGTGACCGGGACAGGGGGGCCACTGAAGCTTTCTTT. Protein sequence: CASSDRDRGATEAFF.

The CDR3 loop is CASSIPASGSIYEQYF. CDR3 in DNA: TGTGCCAGTAGTATACCGGCTAGCGGGAGCATCTACGAGCAGTACTTC. V gene TRBV19 combines with J gene TRBJ2-7; 10 nucleotides align to TRBD2. The V segment lost 2 bases and the J segment 3 bases; nucleotides outside the gene matches: 7. Germline assignment: CDR1 LNHDA and CDR2 SQIVND (reference sequence). The CDR3 is 16 amino acids. Full variable domain (remainder filled in from reference TRBV19 and TRBJ2-7): DGGITQSPKYLFRKEGQNVTLSCEQNLNHDAMYWYRQDPGQGLRLIYYSQIVNDFQKGDIAEGYSVSREKKESFPLTVTSAQKNPTAFYLCASSIPASGSIYEQYFGPGTRLTVT.

The gene calls are TRBV18 and TRBJ2-5, with 10 nucleotides matching TRBD1. Per the germline V gene, CDR1 is KGHSH and CDR2 is LQKENI. The V segment lost 5 bases and the J segment 5 bases; nucleotides outside the gene matches: 8. The CDR3 is 15 residues long. The CDR3 coding sequence is TGTGCCAGCTCAGAGAGACAGGGGGCAGGGGAGACCCAGTACTTC. Translation gives CASSERQGAGETQYF.

The gene calls are TRBV6-1 and TRBJ1-5; D unclear. V lost 3 bases, J lost 5 bases, and 17 bases lay in between. CDR1 and CDR2 from the germline V gene are MNHNS and SASEGT. This CDR3 spans 16 amino acids. The CDR3 DNA follows: TGTGCCAGCAGTGAGGCGGGTCCAAGGTCTTATCAGCCCCAGCATTTT. Residues: CASSEAGPRSYQPQHF.

The chain is built from TRBV2 and TRBJ2-1, with a possible D match to TRBD2 (6 bases). Germline V gives CDR1 SNHLY, CDR2 FYNNEI. Trimming took off 6 bases at V and 6 bases at J, with 15 bases between the two ends. The CDR3 spans 14 residues. DNA for the CDR3: TGTGCCAGCAGCGGGACTCTAGGGATCAATGAGCAGTTCTTC. Translating it yields CASSGTLGINEQFF.

V is TRBV2 and J is TRBJ2-1; maybe TRBD1 (6 bases). The V end was cut by 2 bases, the J end by 5 bases, with 16 bases between. The CDR3 has 16 residues. Germline V CDR1 and CDR2: SNHLY, FYNNEI. CDR3 bases: TGTGCCAGCAGTGAATTCATGGCAGGGGTCAACAATGAGCAGTTCTTC. This encodes CASSEFMAGVNNEQFF.

Written as DNA, the CDR3 is TGTGCCAGCAGCCGTACATGGCGGCTCACAGATACGCAGTATTTT. Translated: CASSRTWRLTDTQYF. This chain links TRBV6-5 with TRBJ2-3; D gene ambiguous. Germline V gene data show CDR1 as MNHEY and CDR2 as SVGAGI. This CDR3 region has 15 residues. V lost 6 bases, J lost 2 bases, and 15 bases lay in between.

The chain uses TRBV7-8 and TRBJ2-1, with 8 bases matching TRBD1. V shed 5 bases and J 6 bases; nucleotides not matched to a gene: 15. Germline assignment: CDR1 SGHVS and CDR2 FQNEAQ. The CDR3 extends over 17 amino acids. CDR3 amino acids: CASSLDRGQVIFNEQFF. The CDR3 DNA reads TGTGCCAGCAGCCTCGACAGGGGCCAGGTGATTTTCAATGAGCAGTTCTTC.

The rearrangement joins TRBV6-1 to TRBJ2-1, with TRBD2 as a possible D gene (6 bases). The CDR3 length is 17 residues. CDR1 and CDR2 from the germline V gene are MNHNS and SASEGT. V lost 1 base and J 7 bases, leaving 20 bases between the germline ends. This CDR3 is CASSEGPSARRVNEQFF. The DNA for the CDR3 is TGTGCCAGCAGTGAAGGACCCTCAGCGAGGAGGGTGAATGAGCAGTTCTTC.

This chain's CDR3 is CASSLFGQGRGEQYF. For the CDR3, the DNA is TGTGCCAGCAGTTTATTCGGCCAGGGGCGGGGGGAGCAGTACTTC. This rearrangement joins TRBV28 to TRBJ2-7; tentatively, D is TRBD2 (7 bases). This CDR3 contains 15 residues. Germline-derived CDR1 and CDR2 are MDHEN and SYDVKM. V was pared by 1 base and J by 7 bases, with 17 bases between.

V is TRBV3-1 (or the pseudogene TRBV3-2) and J is TRBJ2-7; D not resolved. The CDR3 is made up of 15 amino acids. The V end was cut by 0 bases, the J end by 3 bases, with 12 bases between. Germline CDR1 reads LGHDT; CDR2 reads YNNKEL (reference sequence). Here the CDR3 reads CASSQDLGSNYEQYF. The CDR3 DNA is TGTGCCAGCAGCCAAGATCTGGGCAGCAACTACGAGCAGTACTTC.

The V call is TRBV4-3, the J call TRBJ2-1; 9 bases align to TRBD2. V trimming: 0 bases; J trimming: 9 bases; junction bases outside the gene matches: 6. The CDR3 totals 15 residues. Per the germline V gene, CDR1 is LGHNA and CDR2 is YSLEER. CDR3 protein: CASSQDGRGGREQFF. The CDR3 DNA is TGCGCCAGCAGCCAAGATGGGCGGGGGGGCCGTGAGCAGTTCTTC.

This chain joins TRBV6-6 and TRBJ2-2; no definite D call. CDR1 and CDR2 (germline): MNHNY, SVGAGI (reference sequence). Deletions cut 0 bases from V and 4 bases from J, with 3 bases between. The CDR3 length is 13 residues. In nucleotides, the CDR3 is TGTGCCAGCAGTTACTCGAGCACCGGGGAGCTGTTTTTT. It is translated as CASSYSSTGELFF.

V gene TRBV6-5 combines with J gene TRBJ2-2; 14 bases match TRBD2. Trimming cost V 7 bases and J 4 bases; bases outside gene matches: 2. CDR1 is MNHEY and CDR2 is SVGAGI in the germline V gene. CDR3 length: 15 residues. CDR3 sequence (DNA): TGTGCCAGCAAGGGACTAGCGGGAGCCACCGGGGAGCTGTTTTTT. It encodes CASKGLAGATGELFF.

The chain employs TRBV6-6 and TRBJ2-3; the match to TRBD2 covers 9 bases. Germline V CDR1 and CDR2: MNHNY, SVGAGI (reference sequence). CDR3 length: 15 residues. After removal of 2 bases from V and 1 base from J, the junction contained 1 base not matched to a gene. In nucleotides, the CDR3 is TGTGCCAGCAGTTACCCTAGCGGGGGCACAGATACGCAGTATTTT. As protein: CASSYPSGGTDTQYF.

V and J are TRBV29-1 and TRBJ1-2; 7 bases align to TRBD1. V shed 1 base, J shed 4 bases, and the junction held 3 bases outside the gene matches. The CDR3 runs 13 residues. The germline gives CDR1 SQVTM, CDR2 ANQGSEA. CDR3 residues: CSVEGQGGYGYTF. CDR3 bases: TGCAGCGTTGAAGGACAGGGAGGCTATGGCTACACCTTC.

V gene TRBV30 combines with J gene TRBJ2-3; maybe TRBD1 (5 bases). V shed 3 bases and J shed 6 bases, with 10 bases lying between them. The CDR3 is made up of 12 amino acids. Germline V gives CDR1 GTSNPN, CDR2 SVGIG (reference sequence). The CDR3, as DNA: TGTGCCTGGAGGAAGGGGATCGATACGCAGTATTTT. Translation: CAWRKGIDTQYF.

This chain joins TRBV6-5 and TRBJ1-3; 8 bases agree with TRBD1. The ends lost 4 bases at V and 2 bases at J; junction bases unmatched: 4. Germline CDR1 is MNHEY and CDR2 is SVGAGI. The length of the CDR3 is 15 residues. The CDR3 DNA follows: TGTGCCAGCAGTTTAAAGACAGGGGCTGGAAACACCATATATTTT. It codes for CASSLKTGAGNTIYF.

The chain joins TRBV29-1 to TRBJ2-5, with 11 positions matching TRBD2. V was pared by 8 bases and J by 5 bases, with 7 bases of the junction left unmatched. Germline lookup yields CDR1 SQVTM and CDR2 ANQGSEA. The CDR3 length is 13 residues. The CDR3 sequence is CSIRLAGIETQYF. CDR3 in DNA: TGCAGCATCCGACTAGCGGGGATCGAGACCCAGTACTTC.

The table lists this clone with a count of one. This chain joins TRBV7-2 and TRBJ1-5; 7 bases are a match to TRBD1. CDR1 and CDR2 (germline): SGHTA, FQGNSA. CDR3 length: 15 amino acids. V dropped 2 bases and J dropped 6; count of bases not matched to a gene: 7. The CDR3 region is CASSLSNRGSQPQHF. CDR3 coding DNA: TGTGCCAGCAGCTTATCCAACAGGGGCTCTCAGCCCCAGCATTTT.

CDR3 nucleotides: TGTGCCAGCAGCCTACAGGGGAGCACTAATTCACCCCTCCACTTT. It translates to CASSLQGSTNSPLHF. The chain carries TRBV5-5 and TRBJ1-6; 7 positions agree with TRBD1. This CDR3 spans 15 amino acids. CDR1 SGHKS and CDR2 YYEKEE come from the germline V gene (reference sequence). Losses at the gene ends were 4 bases for V and 6 bases for J; bases not matched to a gene: 7.

The chain couples TRBV5-1 to TRBJ2-7, with 9 bases matching TRBD1. The V and J ends lost 4 bases and 6 bases, in that order; junction bases with no gene match: 11. There are 15 residues in the CDR3. CDR1 SGHRS and CDR2 YFSETQ come from the germline V gene. The CDR3 DNA follows: TGCGCCAGCAGCCAAGCCGGGACAGGGTTTGGCGAGCAGTACTTC. Protein product: CASSQAGTGFGEQYF.

The chain carries TRBV28 and TRBJ2-1, with TRBD2 matching over 8 bases. J was trimmed by 3 bases and V by 5 bases; bases with no gene match: 15. Looked up from germline, CDR1 is MDHEN and CDR2 is SYDVKM. The CDR3 contains 18 residues. The CDR3 loop is CASSPLTYREGLYNEQFF. DNA of the CDR3: TGTGCCAGCAGTCCCCTCACATACCGGGAGGGGCTCTACAATGAGCAGTTCTTC.

This sequence joins TRBV11-2 and TRBJ2-3, with D possibly being TRBD1 (5 bases). Trimming cost V 1 base and J 4 bases, with 12 bases left between them. The CDR3 covers 15 residues. The V gene's germline CDR1 is SGHAT and CDR2 FQNNGV. The CDR3 region has the DNA TGTGCCAGCAGCTTAGGGACATACCGAGCAGATACGCAGTATTTT. It specifies CASSLGTYRADTQYF.